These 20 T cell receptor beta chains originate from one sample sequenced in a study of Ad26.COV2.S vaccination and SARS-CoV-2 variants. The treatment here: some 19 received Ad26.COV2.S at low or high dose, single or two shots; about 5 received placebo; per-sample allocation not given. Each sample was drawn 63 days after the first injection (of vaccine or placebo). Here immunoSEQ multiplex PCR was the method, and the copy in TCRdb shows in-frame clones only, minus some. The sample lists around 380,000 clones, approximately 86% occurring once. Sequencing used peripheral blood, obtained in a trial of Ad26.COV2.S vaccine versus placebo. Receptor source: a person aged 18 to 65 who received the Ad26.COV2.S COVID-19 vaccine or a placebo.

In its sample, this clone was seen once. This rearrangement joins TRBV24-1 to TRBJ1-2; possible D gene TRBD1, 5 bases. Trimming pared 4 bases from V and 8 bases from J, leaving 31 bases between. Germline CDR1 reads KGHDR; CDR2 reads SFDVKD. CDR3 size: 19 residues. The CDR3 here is CATSEGVGDWTKEKWGYTF. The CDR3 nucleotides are TGTGCCACCAGTGAGGGGGTGGGGGACTGGACAAAGGAGAAGTGGGGCTACACCTTC.

Here the CDR3 reads CATSRDLGSYTF. CDR3 DNA sequence: TGTGCCACCAGCAGAGATCTTGGTAGCTACACCTTC. The chain joins TRBV15 to TRBJ1-2; D uncertain. CDR3 length equals 12 residues. Germline loops: CDR1 LNHNV, CDR2 YYDKDF (reference sequence). V dropped 0 bases and J dropped 9 bases, with 8 bases sitting between them.

In nucleotides, the CDR3 is TGTGCCAGCAGTGAGGGAGGCAGGAGCAATCAGCCCCAGCATTTT. Amino acid sequence: CASSEGGRSNQPQHF. The chain has TRBV6-1 and TRBJ1-5; D unresolved. This CDR3 region has 15 residues. V dropped 3 bases and J dropped 1 base, with 10 bases sitting between them. Germline assignment: CDR1 MNHNS and CDR2 SASEGT.

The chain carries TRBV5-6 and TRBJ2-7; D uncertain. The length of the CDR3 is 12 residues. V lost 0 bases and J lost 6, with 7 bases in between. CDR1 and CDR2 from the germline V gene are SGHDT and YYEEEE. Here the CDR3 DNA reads TGTGCCAGCAGCTTGGGGGGTGTCGAGCAGTACTTC. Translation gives CASSLGGVEQYF.

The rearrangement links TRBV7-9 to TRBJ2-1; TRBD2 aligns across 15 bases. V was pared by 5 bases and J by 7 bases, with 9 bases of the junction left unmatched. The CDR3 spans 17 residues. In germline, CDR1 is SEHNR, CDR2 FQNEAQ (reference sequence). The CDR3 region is CASSRGGLAGGRNEQFF. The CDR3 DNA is TGTGCCAGCAGCCGAGGCGGACTAGCGGGGGGGAGGAATGAGCAGTTCTTC.

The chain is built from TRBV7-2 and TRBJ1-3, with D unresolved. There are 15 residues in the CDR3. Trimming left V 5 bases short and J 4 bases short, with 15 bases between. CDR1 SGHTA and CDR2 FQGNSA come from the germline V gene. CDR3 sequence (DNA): TGTGCCAGCAGCCAAGAACCTGAAGCAGGAAACACCATATATTTT. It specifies CASSQEPEAGNTIYF. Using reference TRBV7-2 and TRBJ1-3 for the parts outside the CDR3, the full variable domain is GAGVSQSPSNKVTEKGKDVELRCDPISGHTALYWYRQSLGQGLEFLIYFQGNSAPDKSGLPSDRFSAERTGGSVSTLTIQRTQQEDSAVYLCASSQEPEAGNTIYFGEGSWLTVV.

The chain's CDR3 is CASSQGPPQLAGGPNHYEQYF. As DNA, the CDR3 is TGTGCCAGCAGCCAAGGGCCCCCCCAACTAGCGGGGGGCCCCAATCATTACGAGCAGTACTTC. The gene calls are TRBV3-1 (or the pseudogene TRBV3-2) and TRBJ2-7, with TRBD2 identical over 12 bases. The trim removed 1 base at V and 4 bases at J, leaving 20 bases unmatched. The germline CDR1 and CDR2 sequences are LGHDT and YNNKEL (reference sequence). This CDR3 comprises 21 residues.

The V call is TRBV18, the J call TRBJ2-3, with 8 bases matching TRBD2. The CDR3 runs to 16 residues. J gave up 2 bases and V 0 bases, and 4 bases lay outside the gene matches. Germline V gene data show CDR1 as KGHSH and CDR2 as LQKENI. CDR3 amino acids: CASSPPSGVITDTQYF. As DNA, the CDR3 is TGTGCCAGCTCACCACCTAGCGGGGTAATCACAGATACGCAGTATTTT.

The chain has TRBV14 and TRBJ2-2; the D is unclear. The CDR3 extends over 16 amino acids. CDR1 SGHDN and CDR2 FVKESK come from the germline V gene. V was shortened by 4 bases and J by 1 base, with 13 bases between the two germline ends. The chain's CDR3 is CASSRFFDGNTGELFF. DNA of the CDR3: TGTGCCAGCAGCCGATTCTTCGACGGGAACACCGGGGAGCTGTTTTTT.

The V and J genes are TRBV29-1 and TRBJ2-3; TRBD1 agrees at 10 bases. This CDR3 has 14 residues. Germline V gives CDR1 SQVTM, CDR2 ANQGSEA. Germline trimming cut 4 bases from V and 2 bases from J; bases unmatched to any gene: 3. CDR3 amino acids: CSVGQGAPTDTQYF. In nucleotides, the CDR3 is TGCAGCGTTGGACAGGGGGCGCCCACAGATACGCAGTATTTT.

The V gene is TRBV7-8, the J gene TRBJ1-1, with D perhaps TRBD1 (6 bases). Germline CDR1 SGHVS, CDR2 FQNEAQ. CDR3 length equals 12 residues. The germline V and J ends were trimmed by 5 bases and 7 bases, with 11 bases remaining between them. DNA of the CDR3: TGTGCCAGCAGCACCCACAGGGATGAAGCTTTCTTT. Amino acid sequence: CASSTHRDEAFF.

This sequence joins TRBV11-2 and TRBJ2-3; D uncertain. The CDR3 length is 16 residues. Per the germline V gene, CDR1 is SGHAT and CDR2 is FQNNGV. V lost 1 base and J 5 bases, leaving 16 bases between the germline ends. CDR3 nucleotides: TGTGCCAGCAGCTTAGGGGTCGCAGGTAGAGTAGATACGCAGTATTTT. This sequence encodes CASSLGVAGRVDTQYF.

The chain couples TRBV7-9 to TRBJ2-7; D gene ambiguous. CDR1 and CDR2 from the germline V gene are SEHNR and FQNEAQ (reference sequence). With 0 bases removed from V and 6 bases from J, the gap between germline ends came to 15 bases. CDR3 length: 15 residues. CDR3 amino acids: CASSLAHRRMGEQYF. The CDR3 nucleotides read TGTGCCAGCAGCTTAGCGCATCGGCGAATGGGCGAGCAGTACTTC.

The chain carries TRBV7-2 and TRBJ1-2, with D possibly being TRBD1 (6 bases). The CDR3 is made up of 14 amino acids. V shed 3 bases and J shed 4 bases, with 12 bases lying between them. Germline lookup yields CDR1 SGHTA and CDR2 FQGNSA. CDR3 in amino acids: CASSFKGGVYGYTF. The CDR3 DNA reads TGTGCCAGCAGCTTCAAAGGGGGGGTCTATGGCTACACCTTC.

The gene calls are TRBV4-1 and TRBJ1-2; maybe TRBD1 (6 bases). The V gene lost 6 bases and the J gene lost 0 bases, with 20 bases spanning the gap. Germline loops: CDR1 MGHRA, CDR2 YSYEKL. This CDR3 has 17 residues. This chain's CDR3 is CASRGVGGGTSNYGYTF. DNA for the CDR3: TGCGCCAGCAGAGGGGTGGGAGGGGGGACCTCTAACTATGGCTACACCTTC.

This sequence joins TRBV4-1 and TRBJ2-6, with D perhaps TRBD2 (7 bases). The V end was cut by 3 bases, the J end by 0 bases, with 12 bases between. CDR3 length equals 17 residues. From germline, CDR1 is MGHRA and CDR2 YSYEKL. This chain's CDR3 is CASSHGGQISGANVLTF. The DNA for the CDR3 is TGCGCCAGCAGCCACGGGGGGCAGATCTCTGGGGCCAACGTCCTGACTTTC.

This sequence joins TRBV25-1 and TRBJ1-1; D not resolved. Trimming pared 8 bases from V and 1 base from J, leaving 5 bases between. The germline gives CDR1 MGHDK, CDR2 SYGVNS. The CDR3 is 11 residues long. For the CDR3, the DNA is TGTGCCAGCTGGGAGAACACTGAAGCTTTCTTT. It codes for CASWENTEAFF.

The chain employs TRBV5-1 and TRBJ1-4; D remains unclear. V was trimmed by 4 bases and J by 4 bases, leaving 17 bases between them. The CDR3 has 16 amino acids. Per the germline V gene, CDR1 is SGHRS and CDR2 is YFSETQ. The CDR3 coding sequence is TGCGCCAGCAGCCCGTATTCACAGCCAGTTAATGAAAAACTGTTTTTT. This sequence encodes CASSPYSQPVNEKLFF. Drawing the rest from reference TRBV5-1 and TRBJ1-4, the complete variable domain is KAGVTQTPRYLIKTRGQQVTLSCSPISGHRSVSWYQQTPGQGLQFLFEYFSETQRNKGNFPGRFSGRQFSNSRSEMNVSTLELGDSALYLCASSPYSQPVNEKLFFGSGTQLSVL.

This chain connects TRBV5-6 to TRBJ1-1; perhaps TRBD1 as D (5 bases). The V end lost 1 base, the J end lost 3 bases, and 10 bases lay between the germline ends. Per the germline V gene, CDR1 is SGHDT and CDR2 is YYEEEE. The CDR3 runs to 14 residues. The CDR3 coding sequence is TGTGCCAGCAGCTTGCTAGGAGGGGACACTGAAGCTTTCTTT. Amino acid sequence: CASSLLGGDTEAFF.

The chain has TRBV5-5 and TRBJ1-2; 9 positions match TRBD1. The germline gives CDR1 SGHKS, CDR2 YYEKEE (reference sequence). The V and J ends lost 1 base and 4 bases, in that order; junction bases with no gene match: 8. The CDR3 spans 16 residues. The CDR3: CASSLTPGQGAYGYTF. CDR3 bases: TGTGCCAGCAGCTTGACGCCGGGACAGGGTGCCTATGGCTACACCTTC.